The clone carrying this TCR beta chain was observed a single time. The CDR3 length is 11 residues. CDR1 LNHDA and CDR2 SQIVND come from the germline V gene (reference sequence). V lost 1 base to trimming and J lost 10 bases, with 5 bases between them. Clones were read by immunoSEQ multiplex PCR, and TCRdb kept only the in-frame ones, dropping some. The table includes roughly 100,000 clones, around 80% detected once. The sample is drawn from a study of blood T cell repertoires in COVID-19. The sequenced sample was peripheral blood. V gene TRBV19 combines with J gene TRBJ2-1; no clear D gene. This receptor was taken from a man aged 55 to 69 with active or convalescent COVID-19. CDR3 in amino acids: CASSIAVEQFF. DNA for the CDR3: TGTGCCAGTAGTATAGCGGTAGAGCAGTTCTTC.